This T cell receptor beta chain was recovered during a study of CXCR3-negative and CXCR3-positive naive CD8 T cells. Regarding the study as a whole: Hydrophobicity was higher for TRB CDR3s found in CXCR3-positive naive cells than in CXCR3-negative naive cells. Cryopreservation partially decreased CXCR3 expression, and most assays used fresh PBMCs.

Comment on this clonotype: Antigen: not known.

The length of the CDR3 is 12 residues. Germline V gives CDR1 SQVTM, CDR2 ANQGSEA. TRB cDNA libraries were made by UMI-labeled 5' RACE. Reprocessing the 5' RACE reads, TCRdb reports a single entry for every CDR3 protein and omits DNA. The repertoire shows about 98,000 distinct CDR3 sequences; the top ten hold 1.1%. The sample comprised naive CXCR3+ CD8+ T cells from blood. Subset meaning: CD45RO-CCR7+CD27+CD95- naive CD8+ T cells expressing CXCR3 (TNR3+). The TCR comes from a human donor in good health. Some clones in this sample may be carry-over from other donors' samples. V usage is TRBV29-1 and J usage is TRBJ2-7. The CDR3 loop reads CSVVDGPYEQYF.